This T cell receptor beta chain originates from a study of cytomegalovirus exposure and HLA in healthy donors. Overall study findings and caveats: Sequence variants that were highly shared formed a cluster that was likely a sequencing artifact.

Amplification used 60 Vbeta primers and 13 Jbeta primers. Here immunoSEQ multiplex PCR was the method, and the copy in TCRdb shows in-frame clones only, minus some. The sample has some 89,000 clones; 85% are singletons. On this clone itself: The antigen is not known.

This TCR was recovered from a man aged 35 to 55 in good health and CMV-seropositive. The sample consisted of PBMCs.

The CDR3 region has the DNA TGCGCCAGCAGCCTGACAGAATACAATGAGCAGTTCTTC. Its translation: CASSLTEYNEQFF. This chain links TRBV5-1 with TRBJ2-1; a weak D match, TRBD1 (5 bases). Trimming cost V 4 bases and J 4 bases, with 9 bases left between them. The germline CDR1 and CDR2 sequences are SGHRS and YFSETQ. This CDR3 is 13 amino acids long.